This TCR beta chain was sequenced in a study of blood T cell repertoires in COVID-19. V shed 0 bases and J 2 bases; nucleotides not matched to a gene: 4. Germline CDR1 reads SGHRS; CDR2 reads YFSETQ. The CDR3 contains 16 residues. Profiling relied on immunoSEQ multiplex PCR, and the TCRdb table lists in-frame clones only, not all of them. The sample has 30,000 to 40,000 clones; approximately 85% are singletons. The chain links TRBV5-1 to TRBJ2-3, with 9 bases matching TRBD2. This TCR came from a human donor in a cohort sampled during active COVID-19. The source material was peripheral blood. CDR3 bases: TGCGCCAGCAGCTTGGAAATAGCGGGGGCCACAGATACGCAGTATTTT. Encoded protein: CASSLEIAGATDTQYF.